This TCR beta chain was profiled in a study of cytomegalovirus exposure and HLA in healthy donors. This CDR3 has 15 amino acids. V was clipped by 1 base and J by 2 bases, with 8 bases between them. Looked up from germline, CDR1 is SEHNR and CDR2 is FQNEAQ (reference sequence). On this clone: Its matching antigen is unknown.

Researchers ran the PCR with 60 Vbeta and 13 Jbeta primers. Data came from immunoSEQ multiplex PCR; TCRdb stores just in-frame clones and leaves some out. The top ten hold roughly 3.2% of the sample, which has about 200,000 clones, approximately 77% seen once. Whole-study results and caveats: A later look showed TCR association rates differing by HLA locus, highest for DRB1 and lowest for HLA-C. Later analysis showed most CMV-associated TCR beta chains appearing HLA-restricted.

Sequencing was carried out using PBMCs. This sequence originates from a man aged 40-55 years in good health and CMV-seropositive. V usage is TRBV7-9 and J usage is TRBJ1-4, with D perhaps TRBD1 (6 bases). CDR3 nucleotide sequence: TGTGCCAGCAGCTTAGGGCAGGGGACTAATGAAAAACTGTTTTTT. This translates into CASSLGQGTNEKLFF.